The source of this T cell receptor (beta chain) is a study of long-term antiretroviral therapy in people with HIV. Turning to the study itself: Collection dates of the earliest samples fall about a decade before the 2015 immediate-ART recommendation. The study, taken as a whole, reports: The data indicate that diversity increased after ART but remained below transplant donor controls.

V trimming: 5 bases; J trimming: 2 bases; junction bases outside the gene matches: 8. This CDR3 region has 17 residues. CDR1 and CDR2 from the germline V gene are PRHDT and FYEKMQ (reference sequence). No fewer than two post-ART and no fewer than one pre-ART PBMC samples existed for each donor. Samples held roughly 1-11 million cryopreserved PBMC, and DNA extraction followed. immunoSEQ v3.0 was run at survey level. TCRdb keeps only in-frame clones here, not all; method: immunoSEQ multiplex PCR. Of 45,000 or so clones listed, 94% are singletons. A word on this clone: Antigen: not known.

The sequence came from a man younger than 40 with HIV. Sequenced here: unsorted PBMCs, sampled around 9.2 years after starting antiretroviral therapy. The V gene is TRBV13, the J gene TRBJ2-5; 13 nucleotides line up with TRBD2. CDR3 region: CASSPTGLAGKQETQYF. CDR3 nucleotides: TGTGCCAGCAGCCCCACGGGACTAGCGGGGAAGCAAGAGACCCAGTACTTC. Full variable domain (remainder filled in from reference TRBV13 and TRBJ2-5): AAGVIQSPRHLIKEKRETATLKCYPIPRHDTVYWYQQGPGQDPQFLISFYEKMQSDKGSIPDRFSAQQFSDYHSELNMSSLELGDSALYFCASSPTGLAGKQETQYFGPGTRLLVL.